Sequencing of this T cell receptor (beta chain) was carried out in a study of OX40 agonist ivuxolimab in advanced cancers. Study-wide background: Enrollees could have had prior anti-PD-1, anti-PD-L1 or anti-CTLA-4 therapy, which about 40% had received.

TCRdb's table, derived via immunoSEQ multiplex PCR, lists solely in-frame clones and lacks some. Of 70,000 to 80,000 clones in the sample, about nine tenths were seen once. Samples were taken at baseline and on day 1 of cycles 4 and 7. This clone was recorded only once. Its antigen is currently unknown. Regarding the study as a whole: Antigen specificity was not determined for the expanded peripheral T cells.

The V end was cut by 5 bases, the J end by 4 bases, with 13 bases between. The CDR3 loop spans 14 amino acids. In germline, CDR1 is MNHEY, CDR2 SMNVEV (reference sequence). This chain connects TRBV27 to TRBJ2-3, with D uncertain. This specimen was CD4+ or CD8+ T cells sorted from blood, taken in a trial of the OX40 agonist ivuxolimab. This TCR derives from an adult with an advanced solid tumor such as melanoma, head and neck, liver or kidney cancer. CDR3 loop: CASSPLDSSDTQYF. The CDR3 nucleotides read TGTGCCAGCAGTCCCTTAGATTCTTCAGATACGCAGTATTTT.